These 31 T cell receptor beta chains originate from one sample sequenced in a study of blood T cell repertoires in COVID-19. Repertoires were generated with immunoSEQ multiplex PCR, while TCRdb's copy carries only in-frame clones and drops some. Among under 200,000 clones, around nine tenths were seen once, and the ten largest hold 20% to 25%. Sequencing was carried out using peripheral blood. The receptors shown here come from a man aged 55 to 70 with active or convalescent COVID-19.

This chain links TRBV2 with TRBJ2-7; no firm D call. This CDR3 has 13 amino acids. Germline V CDR1 and CDR2: SNHLY, FYNNEI. The V and J ends lost 6 bases and 0 bases respectively, with 9 bases between them. Here the CDR3 reads CASRDWHSYEQYF. In DNA form, the CDR3 reads TGTGCCAGCAGAGACTGGCACTCCTACGAGCAGTACTTC. Full variable domain (rest looked up from reference TRBV2 and TRBJ2-7): EPEVTQTPSHQVTQMGQEVILRCVPISNHLYFYWYRQILGQKVEFLVSFYNNEISEKSEIFDDQFSVERPDGSNFTLKIRSTKLEDSAMYFCASRDWHSYEQYFGPGTRLTVT.

The V gene is TRBV2, the J gene TRBJ2-5; 8 bases line up with TRBD1. There are 13 residues in the CDR3. CDR1 and CDR2 (germline): SNHLY, FYNNEI. V shed 6 bases, J shed 5 bases, and the junction held 5 bases outside the gene matches. Here the CDR3 reads CASSGQGQETQYF. The CDR3 DNA follows: TGTGCCAGCAGCGGACAGGGTCAGGAGACCCAGTACTTC.

The chain carries TRBV5-1 and TRBJ1-2; possible D gene TRBD1, 6 bases. The V and J ends lost 4 bases and 0 bases respectively, with 13 bases between them. The CDR3 loop spans 15 amino acids. The germline gives CDR1 SGHRS, CDR2 YFSETQ. The CDR3 loop is CASSPGQPSNYGYTF. The CDR3 coding sequence is TGCGCCAGCAGCCCCGGACAGCCGTCTAACTATGGCTACACCTTC.

Comments on this clone: The sample contains more than one DNA sequence encoding this CDR3. The chain combines TRBV27 with TRBJ1-6, with D possibly matching TRBD1 (5 bases). Germline V gene data show CDR1 as MNHEY and CDR2 as SMNVEV (reference sequence). This CDR3 contains 13 residues. Trimming left V 3 bases short and J 8 bases short, with 8 bases between. CDR3: CASSLGGDSPLHF. The CDR3, as DNA: TGTGCCAGCAGTTTGGGGGGGGATTCACCCCTCCACTTT.

The CDR3 reads CASSLGEETQYF. CDR3 nucleotide sequence: TGTGCCAGCAGCTTAGGGGAGGAGACCCAGTACTTC. The chain carries TRBV11-2 and TRBJ2-5; tentatively, D is TRBD2 (5 bases). The CDR3 sequence is 12 residues long. Trimming took off 1 base at V and 5 bases at J, with 5 bases between the two ends. CDR1 and CDR2 (germline): SGHAT, FQNNGV.

This chain connects TRBV4-2 to TRBJ2-7, with TRBD2 matching over 10 bases. Germline trimming cut 0 bases from V and 6 bases from J; bases unmatched to any gene: 8. Per the germline V gene, CDR1 is LGHNA and CDR2 is YNFKEQ. This CDR3 is 16 amino acids long. The CDR3 is CASSQDQRGGHAEQYF. The CDR3, as DNA: TGTGCCAGCAGCCAAGATCAGCGGGGGGGCCATGCCGAGCAGTACTTC.

V and J are TRBV4-1 and TRBJ2-3, with 7 bases aligning to TRBD2. Losses at the gene ends were 2 bases for V and 3 bases for J; bases not matched to a gene: 5. From germline, CDR1 is MGHRA and CDR2 YSYEKL. The CDR3 loop spans 15 amino acids. The CDR3 loop is CASSQRGGGTDTQYF. DNA of the CDR3: TGCGCCAGCAGCCAACGTGGGGGGGGGACAGATACGCAGTATTTT.

The genes are TRBV7-6 and TRBJ1-2, with 9 bases identical to TRBD1. CDR3 length: 15 amino acids. Germline CDR1 SGHVS, CDR2 FNYEAQ. The junction had 5 bases not matched to a gene; V was cut back by 3 bases and J by 3 bases. CDR3 DNA sequence: TGTGCCAGCAGCTTCGGGACAGGGTTAGACTATGGCTACACCTTC. Its translation: CASSFGTGLDYGYTF.

The V call is TRBV19, the J call TRBJ2-2; D call uncertain. V lost 3 bases and J 3 bases, leaving 14 bases between the germline ends. In germline, CDR1 is LNHDA, CDR2 SQIVND (reference sequence). The CDR3 length is 16 residues. The CDR3 sequence: CASSISYRSYTGELFF. CDR3 DNA: TGTGCCAGTAGTATTAGTTATAGATCCTACACCGGGGAGCTGTTTTTT.

The rearrangement joins TRBV6-1 to TRBJ2-6, with 8 bases aligning to TRBD1. This CDR3 has 18 amino acids. Unmatched junction bases numbered 5, after V lost 1 base and J lost 0 bases. Per germline, CDR1 MNHNS and CDR2 SASEGT. CDR3: CASSEVGGTGSGANVLTF. The CDR3 nucleotides read TGTGCCAGCAGTGAAGTTGGAGGGACAGGCTCTGGGGCCAACGTCCTGACTTTC.

In this sample, this clone turned up once. This sequence joins TRBV5-1 and TRBJ1-3; possible D gene TRBD1, 5 bases. This CDR3 comprises 16 residues. Germline values: CDR1 SGHRS, CDR2 YFSETQ. V was pared by 0 bases and J by 1 base, with 11 bases between. The CDR3 loop reads CASSLGLDSSGNTIYF. In DNA form, the CDR3 reads TGCGCCAGCAGCTTGGGGCTTGACAGTTCTGGAAACACCATATATTTT.

The rearrangement links TRBV4-2 to TRBJ2-7; D perhaps matches TRBD1 (6 bases). This CDR3 has 15 amino acids. V was trimmed by 0 bases and J by 6 bases, leaving 15 bases between them. Germline loops: CDR1 LGHNA, CDR2 YNFKEQ. CDR3 sequence reads: CASSQESRGVAEQYF. The CDR3 nucleotides are TGTGCCAGCAGCCAAGAAAGCAGGGGTGTCGCCGAGCAGTACTTC.

V gene TRBV2 combines with J gene TRBJ2-7; 8 nucleotides align to TRBD2. Germline CDR1 and CDR2: SNHLY and FYNNEI. V was clipped by 3 bases and J by 11 bases; unmatched bases: 12. CDR3 length: 14 amino acids. CDR3 sequence reads: CASSDSTSGKTKYF. CDR3 DNA sequence: TGTGCCAGCAGTGACAGTACTAGCGGAAAAACCAAGTACTTC.

The chain carries TRBV9 and TRBJ2-1; perhaps TRBD1 as D (6 bases). Germline assignment: CDR1 SGDLS and CDR2 YYNGEE. The V end lost 1 base, the J end lost 2 bases, and 13 bases lay between the germline ends. CDR3 length: 16 residues. DNA of the CDR3: TGTGCCAGCAGCGTAACCGGACGGGACACCTACAATGAGCAGTTCTTC. This gives the protein CASSVTGRDTYNEQFF.

CDR3 protein: CASRRDIDQPQHF. As DNA, the CDR3 is TGTGCCAGCAGAAGGGACATTGACCAGCCCCAGCATTTT. The J gene is TRBJ1-5, the V gene TRBV27; perhaps TRBD1 as D (6 bases). The V end lost 6 bases, the J end lost 7 bases, and 13 bases lay between the germline ends. CDR3 size: 13 residues. CDR1 is MNHEY and CDR2 is SMNVEV in the germline V gene (reference sequence).

The rearrangement joins TRBV19 to TRBJ1-5; a possible D gene is TRBD1 (5 bases). The V end was cut by 3 bases, the J end by 7 bases, with 16 bases between. This CDR3 region has 15 residues. CDR1 is LNHDA, CDR2 SQIVND, per germline (reference sequence). CDR3 sequence: CASSIGSGAYQPQHF. The CDR3 nucleotides are TGTGCCAGTAGTATTGGGTCTGGGGCTTACCAGCCCCAGCATTTT.

V is TRBV5-4 and J is TRBJ2-7; D unresolved. V dropped 4 bases and J dropped 3 bases, with 8 bases sitting between them. Germline values: CDR1 SGHNT, CDR2 YYREEE (reference sequence). The CDR3 extends over 12 amino acids. The CDR3 reads CASSIWSYEQYF. The CDR3 nucleotides are TGTGCCAGCAGCATTTGGAGCTACGAGCAGTACTTC.

The chain has TRBV5-4 and TRBJ1-5; no definite D call. V gave up 1 base and J gave up 0 bases, with 5 bases separating them. This CDR3 has 14 residues. The V gene's germline CDR1 is SGHNT and CDR2 YYREEE (reference sequence). DNA of the CDR3: TGTGCCAGCAGCTTGATGTATAGCAATCAGCCCCAGCATTTT. It translates to CASSLMYSNQPQHF.

CDR3 in DNA: TGTGCCAGTACCGCCAGCTCCTACAATGAGCAGTTCTTC. This sequence encodes CASTASSYNEQFF. V and J are TRBV19 and TRBJ2-1; D gene ambiguous. Per germline, CDR1 LNHDA and CDR2 SQIVND (reference sequence). CDR3 length equals 13 residues. V was cut by 7 bases and J by 0 bases, with 7 bases left in between.

The chain employs TRBV2 and TRBJ2-5; D call uncertain. V was trimmed by 6 bases and J by 1 base, leaving 6 bases between them. This CDR3 spans 12 amino acids. Germline V gene data show CDR1 as SNHLY and CDR2 as FYNNEI. This CDR3 is CASSRVQETQYF. The CDR3 nucleotides are TGTGCCAGCAGCCGGGTCCAAGAGACCCAGTACTTC.

Worth noting for this clone: The same CDR3 can be traced to other DNA sequences in this sample. This chain uses TRBV3-1 (or the pseudogene TRBV3-2) with TRBJ1-2; a weak D match, TRBD1 (5 bases). The V gene's germline CDR1 is LGHDT and CDR2 YNNKEL (reference sequence). V gave up 4 bases and J gave up 2 bases, with 11 bases separating them. The CDR3 loop spans 14 amino acids. DNA for the CDR3: TGTGCCAGCAGCCGGACGGGGGGGAACTATGGCTACACCTTC. Translation: CASSRTGGNYGYTF.

The V call is TRBV24-1, the J call TRBJ1-5; no firm D call. This CDR3 has 15 residues. Between the trimmed V and J ends, which lost 5 bases and 0 bases, there was a span of 10 bases. The germline V gene encodes CDR1 KGHDR and CDR2 SFDVKD. The CDR3 is CATSAGRYSNQPQHF. CDR3 in DNA: TGTGCCACCAGTGCAGGCAGATATAGCAATCAGCCCCAGCATTTT.

The J gene is TRBJ2-3, the V gene TRBV7-3, with D possibly TRBD2 on 7 matching bases. CDR1 and CDR2 from the germline V gene are SGHTA and FQGTGA. CDR3 length: 15 residues. Trimming removed 1 base at V and 3 bases at J, with 11 bases between. The CDR3 loop is CASSLMGGPTDTQYF. In DNA, the CDR3 is TGTGCCAGCAGCTTAATGGGGGGGCCGACAGATACGCAGTATTTT.

The chain recombines TRBV5-1 with TRBJ2-2; D is unclear. This CDR3 has 14 residues. The V gene's germline CDR1 is SGHRS and CDR2 YFSETQ. The germline V and J ends were trimmed by 0 bases and 6 bases, with 9 bases remaining between them. The CDR3: CASSLGLVPGELFF. In DNA, the CDR3 is TGCGCCAGCAGCTTGGGGTTAGTCCCCGGGGAGCTGTTTTTT.

This chain connects TRBV21-1 to TRBJ1-2. TRBV21-1 is described as a pseudogene. The CDR3 is 16 amino acids. The CDR3 protein is CASRTSLRRPNYGYTF. Here the CDR3 DNA reads TGTGCCAGCAGGACCTCTTTACGGAGACCAAACTATGGCTACACCTTC.

The gene calls are TRBV7-2 and TRBJ2-3; D uncertain. The CDR3 contains 14 residues. Per germline, CDR1 SGHTA and CDR2 FQGNSA. Trimming took off 2 bases at V and 3 bases at J, with 9 bases between the two ends. The CDR3 loop reads CASSLSTGTDTQYF. The CDR3 nucleotides are TGTGCCAGCAGCTTATCCACCGGGACAGATACGCAGTATTTT.

The chain recombines TRBV10-2 with TRBJ1-5; 9 bases line up with TRBD1. CDR3 length: 15 residues. Germline CDR1 reads WSHSY; CDR2 reads SAAADI. Germline trimming cut 7 bases from V and 4 bases from J; bases unmatched to any gene: 8. The CDR3 nucleotides are TGCGCCAGCATGAGGGACAGGGTTGGGAATCAGCCCCAGCATTTT. As protein: CASMRDRVGNQPQHF.

The chain has TRBV24-1 and TRBJ2-3; 7 nucleotides agree with TRBD1. The CDR3 contains 16 residues. Germline V gene data show CDR1 as KGHDR and CDR2 as SFDVKD. After removal of 8 bases from V and 0 bases from J, the junction contained 10 bases not matched to a gene. DNA of the CDR3: TGTGCCACCAAGAGTGCAGAGGGGGCTAGCACAGATACGCAGTATTTT. The encoded protein is CATKSAEGASTDTQYF.

A single count supports this clone. V is TRBV3-1 (or the pseudogene TRBV3-2) and J is TRBJ2-5; TRBD2 matches at 7 bases. The CDR3 totals 16 residues. With 2 bases clipped from V and 4 bases from J, the junction kept 10 bases outside the gene matches. Germline CDR1 reads LGHDT; CDR2 reads YNNKEL (reference sequence). CDR3 nucleotides: TGTGCCAGCAGCCAATTTGTGGGGGGGATTGGAGAGACCCAGTACTTC. Translated: CASSQFVGGIGETQYF.

The chain employs TRBV11-2 and TRBJ2-7; 7 bases match TRBD1. Per germline, CDR1 SGHAT and CDR2 FQNNGV. The ends lost 5 bases at V and 4 bases at J; junction bases unmatched: 8. The CDR3 runs to 14 residues. This CDR3 reads CASSPGPGGYEQYF. The CDR3 region has the DNA TGTGCCAGCAGCCCGGGGCCAGGGGGTTACGAGCAGTACTTC. Full variable domain (missing parts from reference TRBV11-2 and TRBJ2-7): EAGVAQSPRYKIIEKRQSVAFWCNPISGHATLYWYQQILGQGPKLLIQFQNNGVVDDSQLPKDRFSAERLKGVDSTLKIQPAKLEDSAVYLCASSPGPGGYEQYFGPGTRLTVT.

The chain has TRBV19 and TRBJ1-2; D gene uncertain. V lost 6 bases, J lost 3 bases, and 8 bases lay in between. Germline CDR1 reads LNHDA; CDR2 reads SQIVND (reference sequence). The CDR3 totals 12 residues. Here the CDR3 reads CASRSIDYGYTF. The CDR3, as DNA: TGTGCCAGTAGGAGCATAGACTATGGCTACACCTTC.